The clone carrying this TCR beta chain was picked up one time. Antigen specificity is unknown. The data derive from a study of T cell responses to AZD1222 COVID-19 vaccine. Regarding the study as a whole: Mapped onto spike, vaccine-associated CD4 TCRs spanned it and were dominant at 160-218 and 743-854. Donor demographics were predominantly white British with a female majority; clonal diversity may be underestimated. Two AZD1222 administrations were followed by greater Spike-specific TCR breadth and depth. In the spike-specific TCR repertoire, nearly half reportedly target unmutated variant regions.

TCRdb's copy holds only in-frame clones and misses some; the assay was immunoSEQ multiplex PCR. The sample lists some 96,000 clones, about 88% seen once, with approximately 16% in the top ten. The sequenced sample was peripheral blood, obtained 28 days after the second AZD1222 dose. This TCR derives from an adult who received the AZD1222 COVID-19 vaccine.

The chain's CDR3 is CASSRDGKREGETQYF. The CDR3 DNA reads TGTGCCAGCAGCCGCGACGGGAAGCGGGAGGGGGAGACCCAGTACTTC. V usage is TRBV11-1 and J usage is TRBJ2-5; 10 bases fit TRBD2. V gave up 5 bases and J gave up 5 bases; unmatched junction bases: 11. The CDR3 spans 16 residues. CDR1 and CDR2 from the germline V gene are SGHAT and FQDESV (reference sequence).